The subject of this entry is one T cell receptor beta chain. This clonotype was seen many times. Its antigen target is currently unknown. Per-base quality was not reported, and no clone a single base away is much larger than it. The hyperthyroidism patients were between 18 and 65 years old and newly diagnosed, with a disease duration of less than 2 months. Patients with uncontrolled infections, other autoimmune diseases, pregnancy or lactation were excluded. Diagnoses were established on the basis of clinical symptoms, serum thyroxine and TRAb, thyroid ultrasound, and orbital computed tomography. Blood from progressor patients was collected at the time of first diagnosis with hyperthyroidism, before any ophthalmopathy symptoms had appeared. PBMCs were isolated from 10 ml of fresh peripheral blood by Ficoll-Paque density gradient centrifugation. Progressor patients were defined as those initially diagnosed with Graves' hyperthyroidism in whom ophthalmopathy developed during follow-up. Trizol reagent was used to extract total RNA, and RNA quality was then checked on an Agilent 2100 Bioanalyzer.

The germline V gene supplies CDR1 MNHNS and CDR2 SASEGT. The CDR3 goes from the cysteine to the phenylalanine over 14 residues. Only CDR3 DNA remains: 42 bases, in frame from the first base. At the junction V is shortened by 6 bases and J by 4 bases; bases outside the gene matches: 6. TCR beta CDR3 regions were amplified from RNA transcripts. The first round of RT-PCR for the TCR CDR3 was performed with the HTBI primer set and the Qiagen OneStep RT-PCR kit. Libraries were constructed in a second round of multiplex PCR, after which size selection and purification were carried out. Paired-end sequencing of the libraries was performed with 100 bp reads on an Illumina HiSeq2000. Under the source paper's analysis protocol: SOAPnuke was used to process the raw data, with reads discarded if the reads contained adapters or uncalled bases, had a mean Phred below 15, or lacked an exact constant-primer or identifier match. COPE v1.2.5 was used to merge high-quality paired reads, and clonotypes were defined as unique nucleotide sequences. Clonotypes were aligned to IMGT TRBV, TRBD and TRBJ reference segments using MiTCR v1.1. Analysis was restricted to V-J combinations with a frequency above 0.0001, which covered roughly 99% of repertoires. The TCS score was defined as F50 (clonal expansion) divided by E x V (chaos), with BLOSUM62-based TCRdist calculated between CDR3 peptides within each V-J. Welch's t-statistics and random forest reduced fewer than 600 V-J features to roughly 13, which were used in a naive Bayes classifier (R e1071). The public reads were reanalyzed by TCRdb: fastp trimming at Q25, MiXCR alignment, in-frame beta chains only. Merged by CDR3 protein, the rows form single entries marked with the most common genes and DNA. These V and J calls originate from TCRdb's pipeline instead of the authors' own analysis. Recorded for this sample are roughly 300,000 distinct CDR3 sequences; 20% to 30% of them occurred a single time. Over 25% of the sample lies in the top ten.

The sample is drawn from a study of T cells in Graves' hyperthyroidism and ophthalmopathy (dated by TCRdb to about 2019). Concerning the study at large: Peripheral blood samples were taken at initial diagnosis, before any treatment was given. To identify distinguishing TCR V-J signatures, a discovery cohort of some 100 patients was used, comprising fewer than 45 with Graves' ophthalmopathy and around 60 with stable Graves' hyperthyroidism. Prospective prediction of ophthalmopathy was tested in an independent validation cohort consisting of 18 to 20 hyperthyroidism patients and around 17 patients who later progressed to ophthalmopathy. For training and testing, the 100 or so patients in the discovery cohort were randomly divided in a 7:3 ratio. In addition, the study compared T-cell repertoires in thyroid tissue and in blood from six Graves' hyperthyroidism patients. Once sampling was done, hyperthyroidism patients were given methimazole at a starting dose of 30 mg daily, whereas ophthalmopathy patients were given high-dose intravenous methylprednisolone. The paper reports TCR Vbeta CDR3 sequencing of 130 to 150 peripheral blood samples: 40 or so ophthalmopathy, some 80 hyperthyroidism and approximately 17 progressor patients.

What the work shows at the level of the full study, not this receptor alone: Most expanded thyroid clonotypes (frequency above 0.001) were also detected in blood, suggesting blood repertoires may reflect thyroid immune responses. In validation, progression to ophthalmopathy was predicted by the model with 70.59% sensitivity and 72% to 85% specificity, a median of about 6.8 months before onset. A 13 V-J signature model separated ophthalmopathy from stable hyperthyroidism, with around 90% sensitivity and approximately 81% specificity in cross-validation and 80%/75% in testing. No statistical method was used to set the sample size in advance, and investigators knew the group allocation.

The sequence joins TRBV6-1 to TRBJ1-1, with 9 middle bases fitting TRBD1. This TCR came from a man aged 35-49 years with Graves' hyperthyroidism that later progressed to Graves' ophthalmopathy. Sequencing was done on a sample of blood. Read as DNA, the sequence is TGTGCCAGCAGCTCAACAGGGGGCTTCACTGAAGCTTTCTTT. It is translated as CASSSTGGFTEAFF.